The entry below gives a single TCR beta chain sequence along with its context. The sample holds other DNA sequences that translate to the same CDR3. The sample originates from a study of shared clonotypes between healthy human individuals. The protocol was immunoSEQ multiplex PCR, while the TCRdb copy is restricted to in-frame clones and leaves out a portion. The data contain approximately 2,000,000 clones, around 93% of them singletons. Looked up from germline, CDR1 is SGHRS and CDR2 is YFSETQ. Trimming took off 0 bases at V and 2 bases at J, with 9 bases between the two ends. The CDR3 contains 15 residues.

The material sequenced was naive CD4+ T cells from PBMCs. The subset here: CD45RA+ positively selected. The genes are TRBV5-1 and TRBJ2-1; weak D call: TRBD1 (6 bases). The TCR originated in a young man in good health. Some clones in this sample may be carry-over from other donors' samples. The CDR3 DNA follows: TGCGCCAGCAGCTTGGTAGGGGGTCCCTACAATGAGCAGTTCTTC. Translated, it gives CASSLVGGPYNEQFF.